Sequencing of this TCR beta chain was carried out in a study of CD8+ T cells in alopecia areata (dated by TCRdb to about 2018). Background on the whole study: The treated patients, all with moderate-to-severe alopecia areata, were enrolled in an open-label pilot trial of oral tofacitinib given at 5 to 10 mg twice daily. Patients received tofacitinib for 6 to 18 months and were then followed off drug for 6 months to check for delayed response and recurrence. The study used high-throughput TCRbeta sequencing to examine T cell clonal expansion in alopecia areata, in both the C3H/HeJ mouse model and human patients. In humans, TCRbeta sequencing was performed on scalp tissue and on sorted CD4+ and CD8+ peripheral blood T cells from healthy controls and from patients with patchy or totalis/universalis alopecia areata. Biopsies were taken from tofacitinib-treated patients at baseline and again at 4 and 24 weeks into treatment, and several of those patients also had a later scalp biopsy. Clonality in the scalp was compared among normal scalp (n=4), patchy alopecia areata scalp (n=8), and alopecia totalis/universalis scalp (n=8). RNA was extracted with the PAXgene miRNA kit for fixed scalp, the miRNeasy kit for PBMCs, and the RNeasy kit for mouse skin. TCRbeta CDR3 regions were amplified by immunoSEQ multiplex PCR using 35 Vbeta forward and 13 Jbeta reverse primers. The full study reports these points: Scalp TCR repertoire analysis is complicated because resident alphabeta T cells in normal human skin are also sequenced, whereas mouse skin is dominated by gammadelta T cells. Compared with normal scalp, lesional scalp had higher clonality and more expanded CD8+ clones, particularly in alopecia totalis/universalis, a pattern that suggests antigenic drive. Compared with mice, TCR sequences shared between patients were less clear, possibly partly because of HLA diversity across the patient population.

Germline trimming amounts to 4 bases on V and 2 bases on J, with 4 as the count of junction bases outside the gene matches. The CDR1 and CDR2 encoded by the germline V gene (reference sequence) are GTSNPN and SVGIG. The cysteine opens and the phenylalanine closes a CDR3 of 14 amino acids. This entry keeps only the CDR3 DNA: 42 bases, framed from base 1. The library was obtained by the immunoSEQ multiplex PCR assay. To provide template for TCR sequencing, every sample had RNA extracted and reverse transcribed into cDNA. SuperScript III was used for first-strand cDNA synthesis, primed with a 2:1 mix of oligo-dT and random hexamers. A synthetic immune receptor repertoire was used to assess amplification bias, and residual bias was removed computationally. Per the authors' processing: Raw reads were preprocessed to remove errors, and CDR3 was defined according to IMGT conventions as the region from the conserved cysteine to phenylalanine. To get clonality, Shannon entropy was normalized by log2 of the number of productive unique TCRs and the result was subtracted from 1. CD4 or CD8 identity of scalp clones was inferred by cross-referencing scalp TCRbeta sequences with sorted blood CD4 and CD8 repertoires. As stored in TCRdb, this immuneACCESS dataset retains in-frame rearrangements with V and J assigned. A fraction of the clones does not appear; measured against another copy, unresolved V genes explain less than half of the discrepancy, and the remainder lacks a known reason. That table is the source of V, J and clone size, and D and trimming were worked out from the DNA. The sample records roughly 250,000 clones, 67% of which are singletons. 1% to 1.5% of the sample is in the top ten clones.

Remarks on this clone: Its specific antigen is unknown. Per-base qualities were not stored, and no clone one base away is much larger.

Per the publication, the time point label means: baseline before oral tofacitinib. Lesional scalp punch biopsies and peripheral blood were obtained from alopecia areata patients. PBMCs were isolated by density centrifugation and stained for CD3, CD4 and CD8, and CD4+ and CD8+ T cells were sorted on a FACSAria. This TCR came from a human donor with alopecia areata. The source material was CD4+ T cells sorted from blood, sampled at week 0. The rearranged segments are TRBV30 and TRBJ1-1, with TRBD1 matching 10 junction bases. The sequenced DNA is TGTGCCTGGATTGACAGGGGGCGAAACACTGAAGCTTTCTTT. It codes for CAWIDRGRNTEAFF. Where the CDR3 stops, the reference TRBV30 and TRBJ1-1 genes take over; the full variable domain is SQTIHQWPATLVQPVGSPLSLECTVEGTSNPNLYWYRQAAGRGLQLLFYSVGIGQISSEVPQNLSASRPQDRQFILSSKKLLLSDSGFYLCAWIDRGRNTEAFFGQGTRLTVV.